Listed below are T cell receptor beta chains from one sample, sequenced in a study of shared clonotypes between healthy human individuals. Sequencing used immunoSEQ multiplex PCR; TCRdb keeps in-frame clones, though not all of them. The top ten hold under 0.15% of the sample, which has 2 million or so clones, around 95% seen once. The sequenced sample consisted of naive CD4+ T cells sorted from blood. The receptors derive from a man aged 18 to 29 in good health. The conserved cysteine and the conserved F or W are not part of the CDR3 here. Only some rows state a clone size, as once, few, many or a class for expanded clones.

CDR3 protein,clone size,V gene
VTGKGQGTGEAF,.,TRBV28
ASSSGEAGELF,.,TRBV6-5
ASSPGTGGSYGYT,.,TRBV7-3
ASSDSPGAHEQY,.,TRBV6-4
ASSPPSINEQF,.,TRBV6-6
ASREKDRAKSYEQY,.,TRBV6-4
ASSYLAGGSQETQY,.,TRBV7-2
ASSPQGLAGTSYNEQF,.,TRBV18
ASSVRGDSPLH,.,TRBV6-1
ASSYSGQGKLF,.,TRBV6-6
ASSSPRDPTAGASTDTQY,.,TRBV9
ASSAVEDTQY,.,TRBV9
ASMGRGYGYT,.,TRBV2
ASSHPAGEYGYT,once,TRBV5-4
ASSSLTGASTEAF,.,TRBV5-1
ASSLGVRGTKSYGYT,.,TRBV13
ASSYPGGTEAF,.,TRBV6-5
SARTVGYT,.,TRBV20-1
ASSPGAGVGEQY,.,TRBV18
ASSLQGANAGNTIY,once,TRBV9
ASSLTGSSGSSYNEQF,.,TRBV7-6
ASSTGLAGFDTQY,.,TRBV5-4
ASSRTGLQETQY,.,TRBV7-2